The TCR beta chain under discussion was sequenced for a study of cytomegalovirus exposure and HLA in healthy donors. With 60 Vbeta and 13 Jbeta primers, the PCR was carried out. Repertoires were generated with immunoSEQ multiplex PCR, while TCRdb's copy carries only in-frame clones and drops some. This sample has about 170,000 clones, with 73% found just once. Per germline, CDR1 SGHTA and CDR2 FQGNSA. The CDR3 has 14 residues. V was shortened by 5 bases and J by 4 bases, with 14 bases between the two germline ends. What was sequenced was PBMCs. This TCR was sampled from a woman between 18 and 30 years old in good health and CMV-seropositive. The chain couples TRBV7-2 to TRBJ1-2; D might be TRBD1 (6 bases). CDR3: CASSPLGGAYGYTF. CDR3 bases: TGTGCCAGCAGCCCACTCGGGGGGGCCTATGGCTACACCTTC. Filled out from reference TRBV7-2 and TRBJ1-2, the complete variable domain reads GAGVSQSPSNKVTEKGKDVELRCDPISGHTALYWYRQSLGQGLEFLIYFQGNSAPDKSGLPSDRFSAERTGGSVSTLTIQRTQQEDSAVYLCASSPLGGAYGYTFGSGTRLTVV.